The 25 T cell receptor beta chains in this list originate from one sample, sequenced in a study of shared clonotypes between healthy human individuals. The repertoire was sequenced with immunoSEQ multiplex PCR; TCRdb's copy has only in-frame clones and lacks some. The top ten hold approximately 1.5% of the sample, which has about 980,000 clones, around three quarters seen once. The sequenced sample was memory CD4+ T cells sorted from blood. The subset was: CD45RA-negative fraction. The receptor set was obtained from a man aged 18 to 35 in good health.

The chain uses TRBV5-6 and TRBJ1-1; D is unresolved. CDR1 is SGHDT and CDR2 is YYEEEE in the germline V gene. With 0 bases removed from V and 4 bases from J, the gap between germline ends came to 10 bases. This CDR3 contains 14 residues. Written as DNA, the CDR3 is TGTGCCAGCAGCTTGGGGGCGGGCTTCACTGAAGCTTTCTTT. This codes for CASSLGAGFTEAFF.

As to this clone: Other DNA sequences in the same sample also yield this CDR3. The chain combines TRBV4-1 with TRBJ2-7; tentative D call: TRBD2 (5 bases). This CDR3 has 13 residues. The germline V gene has CDR1 MGHRA and CDR2 YSYEKL. Trimming removed 0 bases at V and 7 bases at J, with 10 bases between. The CDR3 spells CASSQDPTGEQYF. The CDR3 bases are TGCGCCAGCAGCCAAGATCCGACGGGAGAGCAGTACTTC.

This clone was seen a few times. This sequence joins TRBV4-3 and TRBJ2-1; D may correspond to TRBD1 or TRBD2 (5 bases each). The V end lost 0 bases, the J end lost 5 bases, and 11 bases lay between the germline ends. The germline V gene has CDR1 LGHNA and CDR2 YSLEER. The CDR3 extends over 15 amino acids. The CDR3 loop is CASSQDKGPNNEQFF. The CDR3 DNA reads TGCGCCAGCAGCCAAGATAAGGGACCTAACAATGAGCAGTTCTTC.

The chain uses TRBV2 and TRBJ2-3; D is unclear. The length of the CDR3 is 11 residues. V lost 3 bases to trimming and J lost 6 bases, with 4 bases between them. Per germline, CDR1 SNHLY and CDR2 FYNNEI. The CDR3 sequence: CASSEFDTQYF. CDR3 nucleotides: TGTGCCAGCAGTGAGTTTGATACGCAGTATTTT.

The rearrangement uses TRBV28 and TRBJ1-2; D unclear. Looked up from germline, CDR1 is MDHEN and CDR2 is SYDVKM. V gave up 5 bases and J gave up 6 bases, with 13 bases separating them. This CDR3 region has 13 residues. The CDR3 coding sequence is TGTGCCAGCAGTCCCGATTCAAGAGATGGCTACACCTTC. This translates into CASSPDSRDGYTF.

The V gene is TRBV30, the J gene TRBJ2-7; 14 nucleotides agree with TRBD2. The CDR3 loop spans 15 amino acids. With 3 bases clipped from V and 4 bases from J, the junction kept 5 bases outside the gene matches. The germline V gene has CDR1 GTSNPN and CDR2 SVGIG (reference sequence). The CDR3 here is CAWRGTSGSRYEQYF. CDR3 sequence (DNA): TGTGCCTGGAGGGGGACTAGCGGGAGTAGGTACGAGCAGTACTTC.

This sequence joins TRBV30 and TRBJ2-7; no clear D gene. CDR3 length equals 11 residues. V lost 1 base to trimming and J lost 4 bases, with 5 bases between them. Germline V gives CDR1 GTSNPN, CDR2 SVGIG (reference sequence). The CDR3 region has the DNA TGTGCCTGGAGTGCCGTATACGAGCAGTACTTC. It is translated as CAWSAVYEQYF.

In its sample, this clone was seen a few times. The chain joins TRBV5-6 to TRBJ2-7; TRBD1 matches at 9 bases. V shed 4 bases, J shed 5 bases, and the junction held 7 bases outside the gene matches. CDR3 length: 14 amino acids. Germline assignment: CDR1 SGHDT and CDR2 YYEEEE. CDR3: CASSIRDRDHEQYF. The CDR3 DNA follows: TGTGCCAGCAGCATCCGGGACAGGGACCACGAGCAGTACTTC.

The V and J genes are TRBV6-5 and TRBJ1-2; 8 nucleotides agree with TRBD1. Germline V gene sequence: CDR1 MNHEY, CDR2 SVGAGI. V gave up 4 bases and J gave up 0 bases; unmatched junction bases: 4. The CDR3 consists of 15 residues. This chain's CDR3 is CASSSPGQANYGYTF. The DNA of the CDR3 is TGTGCCAGCAGTTCTCCGGGACAGGCTAACTATGGCTACACCTTC.

The genes are TRBV7-8 and TRBJ1-1; 9 positions agree with TRBD1. Unmatched junction bases numbered 11, after V lost 4 bases and J lost 5 bases. This CDR3 comprises 16 residues. Germline CDR1 reads SGHVS; CDR2 reads FQNEAQ. DNA for the CDR3: TGTGCCAGCAGCTCGATGGGACAGGGTATAGGGACTGAAGCTTTCTTT. Amino acids: CASSSMGQGIGTEAFF. Full variable domain (missing parts from reference TRBV7-8 and TRBJ1-1): GAGVSQSPRYKVAKRGQDVALRCDPISGHVSLFWYQQALGQGPEFLTYFQNEAQLDKSGLPSDRFFAERPEGSVSTLKIQRTQQEDSAVYLCASSSMGQGIGTEAFFGQGTRLTVV.

This rearrangement joins TRBV27 to TRBJ1-1, with D perhaps matching TRBD1 (5 bases). Trimming cost V 5 bases and J 6 bases, with 19 bases left between them. The length of the CDR3 is 15 residues. Germline lookup yields CDR1 MNHEY and CDR2 SMNVEV (reference sequence). Written as DNA, the CDR3 is TGTGCCAGCAGTACCCCCGGAAAGGGGAGGGCTGAAGCTTTCTTT. It yields the protein CASSTPGKGRAEAFF.

The chain couples TRBV5-1 to TRBJ1-2, with TRBD1 as a possible D gene (5 bases). Trimming took 4 bases from V and 0 from J, leaving 13 bases between them. The CDR3 spans 15 residues. The V gene's germline CDR1 is SGHRS and CDR2 YFSETQ. The CDR3 sequence is CASSADGQANYGYTF. Written as DNA, the CDR3 is TGCGCCAGCAGCGCGGACGGACAAGCTAACTATGGCTACACCTTC.

As to this clone: Other DNA sequences in the same sample also yield this CDR3. This chain connects TRBV18 to TRBJ1-2; no firm D call. The CDR3 covers 14 residues. Trimming stripped 2 bases from V and 2 bases from J, with 9 bases between. Germline V lookup: CDR1 KGHSH, CDR2 LQKENI. The DNA for the CDR3 is TGTGCCAGCTCACCAGAAACAGCAAACTATGGCTACACCTTC. Encoded protein: CASSPETANYGYTF.

The chain joins TRBV15 to TRBJ2-1; the D is unclear. This CDR3 is 14 amino acids long. The germline V gene has CDR1 LNHNV and CDR2 YYDKDF (reference sequence). Deletions cut 4 bases from V and 0 bases from J, with 7 bases between. The CDR3 region is CATSKAGSYNEQFF. CDR3 DNA: TGTGCCACCAGCAAGGCAGGCTCCTACAATGAGCAGTTCTTC.

V usage is TRBV7-2 and J usage is TRBJ2-3; D unresolved. The CDR3 is made up of 14 amino acids. The germline V gene encodes CDR1 SGHTA and CDR2 FQGNSA. Trimming left V 6 bases short and J 2 bases short, with 12 bases between. CDR3 coding DNA: TGTGCCAGCAGTTCCTATCCGCTCACAGATACGCAGTATTTT. As protein: CASSSYPLTDTQYF.

This clone is a singleton in its sample. The rearrangement uses TRBV7-2 and TRBJ2-1; weak D call: TRBD1 (6 bases). V shed 7 bases and J shed 2 bases, with 21 bases lying between them. Per the germline V gene, CDR1 is SGHTA and CDR2 is FQGNSA. The CDR3 is 17 amino acids. The CDR3 DNA is TGTGCCAGCACCCCCCCCTCCAGGGGACAAACCTACAATGAGCAGTTCTTC. Translated: CASTPPSRGQTYNEQFF.

This clone has only a few counts. The J gene is TRBJ1-1, the V gene TRBV30; TRBD1 matches 7 bases. This CDR3 region has 17 residues. Germline CDR1 and CDR2: GTSNPN and SVGIG (reference sequence). Trimming cost V 4 bases and J 3 bases; bases outside gene matches: 17. The CDR3 bases are TGTGCCTGGAAAGGGGCCCCCCACAGGGGATCAGACACTGAAGCTTTCTTT. Its translation: CAWKGAPHRGSDTEAFF.

The rearrangement links TRBV7-2 to TRBJ2-3; D unclear. This CDR3 has 15 residues. Trimming removed 2 bases at V and 5 bases at J, with 14 bases between. Germline CDR1 and CDR2: SGHTA and FQGNSA. Here the CDR3 reads CASSLTADLGDTQYF. The CDR3 region has the DNA TGTGCCAGCAGCTTAACGGCAGATTTGGGAGATACGCAGTATTTT.

The chain recombines TRBV14 with TRBJ2-2; D is uncertain. V was pared by 11 bases and J by 8 bases, with 15 bases between. CDR3 length: 12 amino acids. Per the germline V gene, CDR1 is SGHDN and CDR2 is FVKESK. CDR3 sequence: CAEKLSSGELFF. The CDR3 DNA follows: TGTGCCGAGAAGTTGTCTTCGGGGGAGCTGTTTTTT. The full variable domain, rest sourced from reference TRBV14 and TRBJ2-2, is EAGVTQFPSHSVIEKGQTVTLRCDPISGHDNLYWYRRVMGKEIKFLLHFVKESKQDESGMPNNRFLAERTGGTYSTLKVQPAELEDSGVYFCAEKLSSGELFFGEGSRLTVL.

The gene calls are TRBV27 and TRBJ1-1; D not resolved. CDR3 length: 14 amino acids. CDR1 and CDR2 (germline): MNHEY, SMNVEV (reference sequence). The V end was cut by 9 bases, the J end by 4 bases, with 18 bases between. CDR3 bases: TGTGCCAGGAAGATGTTTGGATCTCGCACTGAAGCTTTCTTT. Its translation: CARKMFGSRTEAFF.

This clone has a handful of counts. This chain connects TRBV6-5 to TRBJ2-7; TRBD2 might be the D (6 bases). This CDR3 comprises 16 residues. V lost 1 base and J lost 2, with 15 bases in between. CDR1 MNHEY and CDR2 SVGAGI come from the germline V gene. CDR3 sequence reads: CASSYWGVGKAYEQYF. In nucleotides, the CDR3 is TGTGCCAGCAGTTACTGGGGGGTGGGCAAAGCCTACGAGCAGTACTTC.

This chain links TRBV28 with TRBJ1-1; weak D call: TRBD1 (6 bases). CDR3 length equals 15 residues. CDR1 MDHEN and CDR2 SYDVKM come from the germline V gene. Trimming left V 3 bases short and J 1 base short, with 12 bases between. The CDR3 loop is CASSFSGVENTEAFF. In DNA, the CDR3 is TGTGCCAGCAGTTTTTCAGGGGTAGAGAACACTGAAGCTTTCTTT.

This sequence joins TRBV30 and TRBJ1-4; D not certain. The CDR3 totals 11 residues. Germline V gives CDR1 GTSNPN, CDR2 SVGIG (reference sequence). Between the trimmed V and J ends, which lost 5 bases and 7 bases, there was a span of 8 bases. CDR3 in DNA: TGTGCCTGGGGGAAGAGTGAAAAACTGTTTTTT. Its translation: CAWGKSEKLFF.

This clone was counted at least ten times. Other DNA sequences within the sample encode an identical CDR3. The J gene is TRBJ2-7, the V gene TRBV5-1; TRBD2 matches 8 bases. Trimming at V came to 0 bases and at J to 2 bases, leaving 1 base not matched to a gene. Germline lookup yields CDR1 SGHRS and CDR2 YFSETQ. This CDR3 region has 14 residues. Here the CDR3 DNA reads TGCGCCAGCAGCTTGGATAGCGGGACCTACGAGCAGTACTTC. This encodes CASSLDSGTYEQYF.

V usage is TRBV7-9 and J usage is TRBJ1-3; a weak D match, TRBD1 (6 bases). Germline CDR1 is SEHNR and CDR2 is FQNEAQ (reference sequence). V lost 3 bases and J lost 0, with 9 bases in between. There are 15 residues in the CDR3. The CDR3 region is CASSLDRNSGNTIYF. The CDR3 coding sequence is TGTGCCAGCAGCTTGGACAGAAACTCTGGAAACACCATATATTTT. The full variable domain, rest sourced from reference TRBV7-9 and TRBJ1-3, is DTGVSQNPRHKITKRGQNVTFRCDPISEHNRLYWYRQTLGQGPEFLTYFQNEAQLEKSRLLSDRFSAERPKGSFSTLEIQRTEQGDSAMYLCASSLDRNSGNTIYFGEGSWLTVV.